These 24 T cell receptor beta chains were all obtained from the same sample, sequenced in a study of regulatory T cells in long-lasting Graves disease. As to time point: persistent/refractory GD, antithyroid drugs over 5 years with positive TRAb. PBMC RNA served as the TCR library source. To make TCR beta libraries, researchers used iRepertoire HTBI primers and Arm-PCR of CDR3 regions. Each CDR3 protein is one row after TCRdb ran MiXCR on the multiplex PCR reads. Of around 430,000 distinct CDR3 sequences in the sample, 22% were seen once. This material consisted of peripheral blood mononuclear cells (PBMCs), taken when the disease was refractory, from a patient treated with antithyroid drugs. These TCRs come from a female donor with Graves disease.

The chain recombines TRBV6-1 with TRBJ2-5, with 7 bases fitting TRBD2. The CDR3 has 16 amino acids. Germline CDR1 reads MNHNS; CDR2 reads SASEGT. V shed 6 bases, J shed 6 bases, and the junction held 16 bases outside the gene matches. The CDR3 DNA is TGTGCCAGCAGCTCCGACGGACCCTGGACTAGTCAGACCCAGTACTTC. Protein sequence: CASSSDGPWTSQTQYF.

The V gene is TRBV29-1, the J gene TRBJ2-6, with D tentatively TRBD2 (6 bases). The CDR3 sequence is 14 residues long. V was pared by 6 bases and J by 0 bases, with 9 bases between. Germline V CDR1 and CDR2: SQVTM, ANQGSEA. The CDR3 region is CSVRGGSGANVLTF. The CDR3 DNA follows: TGCAGCGTGAGGGGAGGCTCTGGGGCCAACGTCCTGACTTTC. The whole variable domain, filled in from reference TRBV29-1 and TRBJ2-6, reads SAVISQKPSRDICQRGTSLTIQCQVDSQVTMMFWYRQQPGQSLTLIATANQGSEATYESGFVIDKFPISRPNLTFSTLTVSNMSPEDSSIYLCSVRGGSGANVLTFGAGSRLTVL.

This clonotype was detected ten times or more. The chain has TRBV7-8 and TRBJ1-5; D possibly corresponds to TRBD1 (5 bases). The V end was cut by 3 bases, the J end by 3 bases, with 12 bases between. This CDR3 comprises 15 residues. Germline V gives CDR1 SGHVS, CDR2 FQNEAQ. CDR3 in amino acids: CASSLTASTNQPQHF. The DNA for the CDR3 is TGTGCCAGCAGCTTGACAGCCTCTACCAATCAGCCCCAGCATTTT.

The chain couples TRBV12-3 or TRBV12-4 to TRBJ2-1, with 8 nucleotides matching TRBD2. The CDR3 consists of 15 residues. The V segment lost 4 bases and the J segment 7 bases; nucleotides outside the gene matches: 9. CDR3 sequence reads: CASSSIGTRRNEQFF. Written as DNA, the CDR3 is TGTGCCAGCAGTTCCATCGGGACTAGAAGGAATGAGCAGTTCTTC.

In its sample, this clonotype was seen many times. The chain links TRBV7-9 to TRBJ1-5; D not certain. This CDR3 spans 12 amino acids. Trimming left V 3 bases short and J 6 bases short, with 6 bases between. Germline assignment: CDR1 SEHNR and CDR2 FQNEAQ (reference sequence). CDR3: CASSFPSQPQHF. The CDR3 DNA reads TGTGCCAGCAGCTTTCCCAGTCAGCCCCAGCATTTT.

The rearrangement links TRBV7-2 to TRBJ1-5; TRBD1 might be the D (5 bases). The CDR3 loop spans 13 amino acids. The V gene lost 2 bases and the J gene lost 6 bases, with 8 bases spanning the gap. Germline loops: CDR1 SGHTA, CDR2 FQGNSA. The CDR3 loop reads CASSLYTGQPQHF. As DNA, the CDR3 is TGTGCCAGCAGCTTATACACAGGTCAGCCCCAGCATTTT.

The chain employs TRBV6-1 and TRBJ1-4; 8 nucleotides agree with TRBD1. The CDR3 contains 15 residues. CDR1 and CDR2 (germline): MNHNS, SASEGT. The J segment lost 6 bases and the V segment lost 6 bases, leaving 9 bases of the junction unmatched. CDR3 protein: CASSYIRGHDEKLFF. CDR3 sequence (DNA): TGTGCCAGCAGCTATATCAGGGGGCATGATGAAAAACTGTTTTTT.

This clonotype turned up a few times. The chain recombines TRBV29-1 with TRBJ1-2; weak D call: TRBD1 (5 bases). Trimming removed 5 bases at V and 2 bases at J, with 15 bases between. Looked up from germline, CDR1 is SQVTM and CDR2 is ANQGSEA. This CDR3 spans 14 amino acids. Written as DNA, the CDR3 is TGCAGCGTTCCCCCCGTGGGGGAGAACTATGGCTACACCTTC. Encoded protein: CSVPPVGENYGYTF.

This clonotype was seen ten or more times. The rearrangement links TRBV11-2 to TRBJ1-6, with D perhaps TRBD1 (6 bases). The germline V and J ends were trimmed by 6 bases and 3 bases, with 12 bases remaining between them. This CDR3 has 15 residues. Germline values: CDR1 SGHAT, CDR2 FQNNGV. The CDR3 protein is CASRPTGFYNSPLHF. The CDR3, as DNA: TGTGCCAGCAGGCCCACAGGGTTCTATAATTCACCCCTCCACTTT.

The sample holds a few counts of this clonotype. V is TRBV6-1 and J is TRBJ2-7, with D uncertain. Trimming shortened V by 5 bases and J by 3 bases, and 11 bases separated the two germline ends. The CDR3 runs 13 residues. The germline gives CDR1 MNHNS, CDR2 SASEGT. The CDR3, as DNA: TGTGCCAGCAGTCCACAGCGATACTACGAGCAGTACTTC. This sequence encodes CASSPQRYYEQYF.

The chain has TRBV7-2 and TRBJ2-7; weak D call: TRBD1 (5 bases). The length of the CDR3 is 13 residues. CDR1 SGHTA and CDR2 FQGNSA come from the germline V gene. V lost 4 bases and J 3 bases, leaving 10 bases between the germline ends. CDR3 loop: CASSSRTGYEQYF. The CDR3 nucleotides are TGTGCCAGCAGCTCGAGAACAGGCTACGAGCAGTACTTC.

The chain employs TRBV30 and TRBJ2-7; 8 nucleotides line up with TRBD1. The CDR3 is 13 residues long. Trimming at V came to 1 base and at J to 6 bases, leaving 5 bases not matched to a gene. Germline CDR1 reads GTSNPN; CDR2 reads SVGIG (reference sequence). The CDR3 protein is CAWSDGQGSEQYF. CDR3 in DNA: TGTGCCTGGAGTGACGGACAGGGATCCGAGCAGTACTTC.

This clonotype was found many times. The gene calls are TRBV6-5 and TRBJ2-7; maybe TRBD2 (5 bases). The V gene's germline CDR1 is MNHEY and CDR2 SVGAGI. The CDR3 is 14 residues long. Trimming took off 4 bases at V and 1 base at J, with 11 bases between the two ends. The CDR3: CASSSTRDSYEQYF. The CDR3 region has the DNA TGTGCCAGCAGTTCGACCCGGGATTCCTACGAGCAGTACTTC.

The sample holds many counts of this clonotype. V usage is TRBV2 and J usage is TRBJ2-7; D might be TRBD2 (5 bases). With 7 bases removed from V and 1 base from J, the gap between germline ends came to 14 bases. The CDR3 runs 14 residues. Germline V gene sequence: CDR1 SNHLY, CDR2 FYNNEI. The CDR3 spells CASTRAGGSYEQYF. The DNA of the CDR3 is TGTGCCAGCACTCGGGCAGGAGGATCCTACGAGCAGTACTTC.

The V call is TRBV20-1, the J call TRBJ2-3, with 13 positions matching TRBD2. The length of the CDR3 is 16 residues. Germline V lookup: CDR1 DFQATT, CDR2 SNEGSKA (reference sequence). The J segment lost 3 bases and the V segment lost 1 base, leaving 4 bases of the junction unmatched. The CDR3 region is CSARGSTSGRTDTQYF. In nucleotides, the CDR3 is TGCAGTGCTAGAGGGTCGACTAGCGGGAGGACAGATACGCAGTATTTT.

This chain links TRBV7-3 with TRBJ2-1; the D gene is possibly TRBD2 (5 bases). In germline, CDR1 is SGHTA, CDR2 FQGTGA. The V end was cut by 2 bases, the J end by 11 bases, with 16 bases between. The CDR3 runs to 14 residues. The CDR3 region has the DNA TGTGCCAGCAGCTTATCCCTAGCTGGGAATAAGCAGTTCTTC. Translated: CASSLSLAGNKQFF.

The sample holds many counts of this clonotype. This chain links TRBV7-2 with TRBJ2-5, with 10 bases aligning to TRBD1. V shed 4 bases, J shed 5 bases, and the junction held 10 bases outside the gene matches. This CDR3 contains 16 residues. Germline CDR1 is SGHTA and CDR2 is FQGNSA. The DNA of the CDR3 is TGTGCCAGCAGCTCTCGACAGGGGGCCATCGCGGAGACCCAGTACTTC. Its translation is CASSSRQGAIAETQYF.

Note on this clonotype: This may stem from a read error, because a much larger clone lies one nucleotide away. The V and J genes are TRBV2 and TRBJ1-6; TRBD1 matches 8 bases. V lost 9 bases, J lost 12 bases, and 13 bases stayed unmatched. This CDR3 contains 14 residues. CDR1 is SNHLY and CDR2 is FYNNEI in the germline V gene. CDR3 DNA: TGTGCCAGTGCCTTGCAGGGGGCTCGTTTACCCCTCCACTTT. This encodes CASALQGARLPLHF.

The J gene is TRBJ1-1, the V gene TRBV19; weak D call: TRBD1 (6 bases). The germline V gene encodes CDR1 LNHDA and CDR2 SQIVND (reference sequence). The CDR3 runs to 14 residues. The V end was cut by 5 bases, the J end by 1 base, with 11 bases between. CDR3 bases: TGTGCCAGTAGTGTTGACAGGTCGAACACTGAAGCTTTCTTT. Residues: CASSVDRSNTEAFF.

In this sample, this clonotype turned up many times. The chain employs TRBV10-3 and TRBJ1-5; the D gene is possibly TRBD1 (6 bases). CDR3 length: 15 amino acids. Deletions cut 2 bases from V and 4 bases from J, with 12 bases between. The germline V gene encodes CDR1 ENHRY and CDR2 SYGVKD. DNA of the CDR3: TGTGCCATCAGTGAGGGGACGCAGGGGAATCAGCCCCAGCATTTT. Its protein product is CAISEGTQGNQPQHF.

This clonotype was detected ten times or more. The chain carries TRBV10-3 and TRBJ2-2; TRBD2 aligns across 11 bases. This CDR3 has 20 residues. Germline trimming cut 7 bases from V and 7 bases from J; bases unmatched to any gene: 23. The V gene's germline CDR1 is ENHRY and CDR2 SYGVKD. Here the CDR3 reads CAITDQTKPVAGGPVGELFF. The CDR3 nucleotides read TGTGCCATCACGGACCAGACGAAGCCAGTAGCGGGAGGGCCAGTCGGGGAGCTGTTTTTT.

This chain links TRBV30 with TRBJ1-1, with D uncertain. The CDR3 runs to 12 residues. Germline V lookup: CDR1 GTSNPN, CDR2 SVGIG (reference sequence). V was pared by 3 bases and J by 2 bases, with 7 bases between. CDR3 protein: CAWRQINTEAFF. In DNA, the CDR3 is TGTGCCTGGAGACAGATCAACACTGAAGCTTTCTTT.

This clonotype was seen many times. The rearrangement links TRBV29-1 to TRBJ2-5; D is unclear. The germline CDR1 and CDR2 sequences are SQVTM and ANQGSEA. V lost 4 bases and J lost 5, with 2 bases in between. This CDR3 has 9 amino acids. The CDR3 bases are TGCAGCGTTGGGGAGACCCAGTACTTC. Amino acids: CSVGETQYF. Looking up the rest from reference TRBV29-1 and TRBJ2-5 gives the full variable domain: SAVISQKPSRDICQRGTSLTIQCQVDSQVTMMFWYRQQPGQSLTLIATANQGSEATYESGFVIDKFPISRPNLTFSTLTVSNMSPEDSSIYLCSVGETQYFGPGTRLLVL.

CDR3 bases: TGTGCTAGTGGCTGGAATAGCAATCAGCCCCAGCATTTT. Protein product: CASGWNSNQPQHF. V usage is TRBV12-5 and J usage is TRBJ1-5, with D unclear. Germline CDR1 is LGHNT and CDR2 is FRNRAP. The length of the CDR3 is 13 residues. The V gene lost 6 bases and the J gene lost 0 bases, with 6 bases spanning the gap. Full variable domain (missing parts from reference TRBV12-5 and TRBJ1-5): DARVTQTPRHKVTEMGQEVTMRCQPILGHNTVFWYRQTMMQGLELLAYFRNRAPLDDSGMPKDRFSAEMPDATLATLKIQPSEPRDSAVYFCASGWNSNQPQHFGDGTRLSIL.